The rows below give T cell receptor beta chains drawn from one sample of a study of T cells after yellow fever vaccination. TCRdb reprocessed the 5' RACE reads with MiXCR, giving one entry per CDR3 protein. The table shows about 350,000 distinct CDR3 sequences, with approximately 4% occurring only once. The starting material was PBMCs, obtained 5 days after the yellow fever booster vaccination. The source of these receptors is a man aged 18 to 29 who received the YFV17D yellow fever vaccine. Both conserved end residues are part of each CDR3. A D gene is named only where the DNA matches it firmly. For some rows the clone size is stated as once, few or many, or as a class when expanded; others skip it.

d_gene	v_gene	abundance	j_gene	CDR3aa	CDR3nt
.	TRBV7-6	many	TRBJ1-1	CASSSGPSMNTEAFF	TGTGCCAGCAGCTCGGGACCGAGCATGAACACTGAAGCTTTCTTT
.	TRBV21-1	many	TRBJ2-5	CASSKVGGRETQYF	TGTGCCAGCAGCAAAGTCGGGGGGCGGGAGACCCAGTACTTC
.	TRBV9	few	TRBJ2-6	CASSVSGNPSSGANVLTF	TGTGCCAGCAGCGTATCTGGAAACCCAAGCTCTGGGGCCAACGTCCTGACTTTC
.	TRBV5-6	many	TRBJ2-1	CASSFAGGPEQFF	TGTGCCAGCAGCTTTGCCGGTGGGCCTGAGCAGTTCTTC
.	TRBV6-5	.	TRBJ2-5	CASIGRETQYF	TGTGCCAGCATCGGCCGAGAGACCCAGTACTTC
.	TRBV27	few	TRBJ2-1	CASSEASNEQFF	TGTGCCAGCAGTGAGGCCTCCAATGAGCAGTTCTTC
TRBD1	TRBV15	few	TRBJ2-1	CATSSGTGSSNEQFF	TGTGCCACCAGCTCCGGGACAGGGTCTTCCAATGAGCAGTTCTTC
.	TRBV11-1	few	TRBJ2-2	CASRPQGGGTGELFF	TGTGCCAGCAGACCTCAGGGAGGAGGCACCGGGGAGCTGTTTTTT
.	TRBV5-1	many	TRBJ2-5	CASRHPERETQYF	TGCGCCAGCAGGCACCCGGAGAGGGAGACCCAGTACTTC
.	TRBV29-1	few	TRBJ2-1	CSVEARRSTSYNEQFF	TGCAGCGTTGAAGCTCGACGGTCGACCTCCTACAATGAGCAGTTCTTC
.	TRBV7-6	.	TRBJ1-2	CASSLAPRGDGYTF	TGTGCCAGCAGCTTAGCCCCCCGAGGGGATGGCTACACCTTC
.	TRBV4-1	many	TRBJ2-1	CASSQETGGNEQFF	TGCGCCAGCAGCCAAGAGACAGGTGGGAATGAGCAGTTCTTC
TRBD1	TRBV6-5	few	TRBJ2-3	CASRDRGLRTDTQYF	TGTGCCAGCCGCGACAGGGGGCTTCGCACAGATACGCAGTATTTT
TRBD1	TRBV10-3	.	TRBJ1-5	CARTGRGNQPQHF	TGTGCCCGGACAGGGAGGGGTAATCAGCCCCAGCATTTT
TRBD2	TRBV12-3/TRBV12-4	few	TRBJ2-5	CASSPGLAGAGTQYF	TGTGCCAGCAGTCCGGGACTAGCGGGGGCCGGTACCCAGTACTTC
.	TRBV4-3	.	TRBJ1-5	CASSQAAGNQPQHF	TGCGCCAGCAGCCAAGCCGCAGGCAATCAGCCCCAGCATTTT
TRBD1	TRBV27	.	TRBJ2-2	CASKVGDRGTGELFF	TGTGCCAGCAAAGTAGGGGACAGGGGCACCGGGGAGCTGTTTTTT
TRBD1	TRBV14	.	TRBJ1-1	CASSHRQGWDTEAFF	TGTGCCAGCAGCCACCGACAGGGGTGGGACACTGAAGCTTTCTTT
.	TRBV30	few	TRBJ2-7	CAWSGGRAHEQYF	TGTGCCTGGAGTGGGGGCAGGGCTCACGAGCAGTACTTC
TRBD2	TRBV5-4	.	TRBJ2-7	CASSSGGGRYNYEQYF	TGTGCCAGCAGCTCGGGAGGGGGACGTTATAACTACGAGCAGTACTTC
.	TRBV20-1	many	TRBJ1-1	CSATPDRNTEAFF	TGCAGTGCTACCCCGGACCGGAACACTGAAGCTTTCTTT
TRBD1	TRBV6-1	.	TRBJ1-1	CASSPQDRGTEAFF	TGTGCCAGCAGTCCCCAGGACAGGGGAACTGAAGCTTTCTTT
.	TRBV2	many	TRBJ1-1	CASSDLGNTEAFF	TGTGCCAGCAGTGATCTTGGGAACACTGAAGCTTTCTTT
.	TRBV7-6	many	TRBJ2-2	CASSPVTLAVHAGELFF	TGTGCCAGCAGCCCTGTCACCCTGGCGGTACACGCCGGGGAGCTGTTTTTT
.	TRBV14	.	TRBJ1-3	CASSPRTSGNTIYF	TGTGCCAGCAGCCCTCGGACCTCTGGAAACACCATATATTTT
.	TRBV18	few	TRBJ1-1	CASSPYRVDQTEAFF	TGTGCCAGCTCACCGTACAGGGTGGATCAGACTGAAGCTTTCTTT
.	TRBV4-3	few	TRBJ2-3	CASSQDSGILPKRTDTQYF	TGCGCCAGCAGCCAAGATTCAGGTATTCTACCGAAACGGACAGATACGCAGTATTTT
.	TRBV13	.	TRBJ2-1	CASSEGPANPMGQFF	TGTGCCAGCAGCGAGGGTCCCGCCAATCCAATGGGGCAGTTCTTC
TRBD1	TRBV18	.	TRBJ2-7	CASSPPTGGESYEQYF	TGTGCCAGCTCACCCCCCACAGGGGGCGAATCCTACGAGCAGTACTTC
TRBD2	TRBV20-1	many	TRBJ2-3	CSARVTAGGITQYF	TGCAGTGCTAGAGTGACGGCGGGGGGGATTACGCAGTATTTT
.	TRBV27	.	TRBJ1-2	CASSFVGGGLASYGYTF	TGTGCCAGCAGTTTTGTCGGGGGGGGGCTGGCCTCCTATGGCTACACCTTC
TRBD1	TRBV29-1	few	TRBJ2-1	CSVGPGQGAGYNEQFF	TGCAGCGTAGGTCCGGGACAGGGGGCGGGATACAATGAGCAGTTCTTC
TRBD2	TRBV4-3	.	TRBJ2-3	CASSQTGLAGTDTQYF	TGCGCCAGCAGCCAAACCGGACTAGCTGGCACAGATACGCAGTATTTT
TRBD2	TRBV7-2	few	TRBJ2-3	CASSLVTSGGYTQYF	TGTGCCAGCAGCTTAGTAACCAGCGGGGGGTATACGCAGTATTTT
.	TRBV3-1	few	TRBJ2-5	CASSQGWGQETQYF	TGTGCCAGCAGCCAAGGTTGGGGCCAAGAGACCCAGTACTTC
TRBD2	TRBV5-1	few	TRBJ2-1	CASSSPGGPAIYNEQFF	TGCGCCAGCAGCTCCCCGGGGGGGCCCGCTATATACAATGAGCAGTTCTTC
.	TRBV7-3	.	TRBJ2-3	CASSKGDITDTQYF	TGTGCCAGCAGTAAAGGAGACATCACAGATACGCAGTATTTT
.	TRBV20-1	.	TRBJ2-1	CSAPREGVISYNEQFF	TGCAGTGCCCCCAGGGAGGGGGTAATCTCCTACAATGAGCAGTTCTTC
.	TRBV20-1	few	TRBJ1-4	CSVVGLGTNEKLFF	TGCAGTGTTGTCGGGTTGGGAACTAATGAAAAACTGTTTTTT
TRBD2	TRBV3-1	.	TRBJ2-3	CASTPRAGVTDTQYF	TGTGCCAGCACCCCACGTGCGGGGGTGACAGATACGCAGTATTTT
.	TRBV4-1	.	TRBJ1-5	CASGVAWALEPQHF	TGCGCCAGCGGGGTGGCATGGGCGTTAGAGCCCCAGCATTTT
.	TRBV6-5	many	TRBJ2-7	CASRRASSYEQYF	TGTGCCAGCAGGCGGGCCAGCTCCTACGAGCAGTACTTC
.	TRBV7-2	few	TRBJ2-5	CASSLVGGVYQETQYF	TGTGCCAGCAGCTTAGTGGGCGGGGTGTACCAAGAGACCCAGTACTTC